The rows below give T cell receptor beta chains drawn from one sample of a study of T cell repertoires in cytomegalovirus infection. These receptors have no known antigen. A single record per CDR3 protein comes from TCRdb applying MiXCR to the reads. The table includes about 740,000 distinct CDR3 sequences, around a third detected once. The material sequenced was cultured PBMCs, taken from culture after CMV antigen stimulation. All receptors derive from a human donor in good health (CMV status not recorded). Some clones in this sample may be carry-over from other donors' samples. Each CDR3 is given with its conserved first and last residue. The D gene is left open where the match is weak. The size entry is marked missing in some rows and otherwise reads once, few, many or a size class.

v_call	j_call	d_call	clone_size	cdr3_aa	cdr3_nt
TRBV3-1	TRBJ1-4	NA	few	CASSRYRAGEKLFF	TGTGCCAGCAGCCGATACAGGGCGGGGGAAAAACTGTTTTTT
TRBV7-2	TRBJ1-2	NA	many	CASSLVPAVHYGYTF	TGTGCCAGCAGCTTAGTCCCAGCTGTACACTATGGCTACACCTTC
TRBV20-1	TRBJ2-7	NA	NA	CSASTGFSYEQYF	TGCAGTGCGAGTACGGGATTCTCCTACGAGCAGTACTTC
TRBV6-1	TRBJ1-5	NA	NA	CASSPPGPGRQPQHF	TGTGCCAGCAGTCCTCCCGGACCCGGGAGGCAGCCCCAGCATTTT
TRBV4-1	TRBJ2-1	NA	NA	CASSPRATPDSYNEQFF	TGCGCCAGCAGCCCCAGGGCGACTCCCGACTCCTACAATGAGCAGTTCTTC
TRBV5-1	TRBJ2-3	TRBD2	few	CASSLSASGSDTQYF	TGCGCCAGCAGCTTGTCGGCTAGCGGGAGTGATACGCAGTATTTT
TRBV7-9	TRBJ2-3	NA	NA	CASSSARTGWGDTQYF	TGTGCCAGCAGCTCCGCCCGGACGGGTTGGGGAGATACGCAGTATTTT
TRBV28	TRBJ2-1	NA	NA	CASSDHNIYNEQFF	TGTGCCAGCAGTGATCACAACATCTACAATGAGCAGTTCTTC
TRBV5-6	TRBJ2-3	TRBD2	few	CASRPSGERPTQYF	TGTGCCAGCAGACCTAGCGGGGAGAGGCCGACGCAGTATTTT
TRBV6-2/TRBV6-3	TRBJ1-5	NA	NA	CASLPRYSNQPQHF	TGTGCCAGCCTCCCCCGTTATAGCAATCAGCCCCAGCATTTT
TRBV7-2	TRBJ2-1	NA	NA	CASSLAPTTVVLPYNEQFF	TGTGCCAGCAGCTTAGCGCCTACGACGGTAGTGCTCCCGTACAATGAGCAGTTCTTC
TRBV9	TRBJ2-7	NA	NA	CASSVQGGYEQYF	TGTGCCAGCAGCGTTCAGGGAGGCTACGAGCAGTACTTC
TRBV28	TRBJ1-2	NA	NA	CASSLTAVGYTF	TGTGCCAGCAGTTTGACAGCAGTTGGCTACACCTTC
TRBV6-6	TRBJ1-4	TRBD1	few	CASSPGDRMFF	TGTGCCAGCAGTCCGGGGGACAGAATGTTTTTT
TRBV7-2	TRBJ1-3	NA	NA	CASSFSAWNTIYF	TGTGCCAGCAGCTTTTCGGCTTGGAACACCATATATTTT
TRBV7-2	TRBJ2-3	NA	few	CASSLESADTQYF	TGTGCCAGCAGCTTAGAGTCGGCGGATACGCAGTATTTT
TRBV7-2	TRBJ1-2	TRBD1	many	CASSNTGGAYGYTF	TGTGCCAGCAGCAACACAGGGGGCGCCTATGGCTACACCTTC
TRBV29-1	TRBJ1-5	TRBD1	NA	CSVVVSGGGQPQHF	TGCAGCGTTGTGGTGTCAGGGGGAGGACAGCCCCAGCATTTT
TRBV19	TRBJ1-1	NA	NA	CASRGNKEAFF	TGTGCCAGTAGGGGAAATAAAGAAGCTTTCTTT
TRBV7-2	TRBJ2-5	NA	NA	CASSLLSRGTQYF	TGTGCCAGCAGCTTACTCTCCCGCGGGACCCAGTACTTC
TRBV7-9	TRBJ2-3	TRBD2	NA	CASSGFAGVTDTQYF	TGTGCCAGCAGCGGCTTCGCGGGGGTTACAGATACGCAGTATTTT
TRBV7-8	TRBJ2-1	TRBD2	NA	CASTVRTRSNNEQFF	TGTGCCAGCACCGTTAGGACTAGGTCGAACAATGAGCAGTTCTTC
TRBV11-2	TRBJ2-1	NA	NA	CASSLDRGGHFKEQFF	TGTGCCAGCAGCTTAGATAGGGGGGGCCATTTCAAGGAGCAGTTCTTC
TRBV7-6	TRBJ2-4	NA	few	CASSPSADLAKNIQYF	TGTGCCAGCAGCCCCTCAGCGGACCTAGCCAAAAACATTCAGTACTTC
TRBV12-3/TRBV12-4	TRBJ2-3	NA	few	CASRPGGTDTDTQYF	TGTGCCAGCAGACCGGGTGGGACGGACACAGATACGCAGTATTTT
TRBV12-3/TRBV12-4	TRBJ2-3	TRBD2	many	CASSLGLETDTQYF	TGTGCCAGCAGTCTCGGACTAGAGACAGATACGCAGTATTTT
TRBV7-6	TRBJ2-2	NA	NA	CASSSDRTGELFF	TGTGCCAGCAGTTCAGACAGAACCGGGGAGCTGTTTTTT
TRBV7-6	TRBJ2-5	NA	NA	CASSSGLPETQYF	TGTGCCAGCAGCTCGGGACTGCCAGAGACCCAGTACTTC
TRBV7-2	TRBJ2-3	TRBD2	NA	CASSLVAGSLAGPDTQYF	TGTGCCAGCAGCTTAGTCGCCGGCAGTCTAGCGGGACCAGATACGCAGTATTTT
TRBV7-2	TRBJ1-2	TRBD1	many	CASSLRYTGVNGYTF	TGTGCCAGCAGCCTTAGATATACAGGGGTCAATGGCTACACCTTC
TRBV5-5	TRBJ1-1	NA	few	CASSLDSLNTEAFF	TGTGCCAGCAGCTTGGACAGCCTTAACACTGAAGCTTTCTTT
TRBV14	TRBJ2-2	TRBD1	NA	CASSQQPGQGAPGFTGELFF	TGTGCCAGCAGCCAACAACCGGGACAGGGGGCCCCTGGATTTACCGGGGAGCTGTTTTTT
TRBV20-1	TRBJ2-3	TRBD2	NA	CSARGWGLAGGTTDTQYF	TGCAGTGCTAGGGGTTGGGGTCTAGCGGGGGGAACCACAGATACGCAGTATTTT